This TCR beta chain was identified during a study of blood T cell repertoires in COVID-19. The wider study: The United States, Italy and Spain provided the acute and convalescent COVID-19 samples. From T cells, B-cell-depleted T cells, or PBMCs came the material, which was cDNA or gDNA.

The CDR3 has 15 residues. Germline loops: CDR1 SGHRS, CDR2 YFSETQ. V lost 4 bases, J lost 5 bases, and 10 bases stayed unmatched. Method: immunoSEQ multiplex PCR; TCRdb's copy keeps in-frame clones and lacks some. The sample contains 200,000 to 250,000 clones, 60% to 85% of which appear only once. V and J are TRBV5-1 and TRBJ2-5; 8 bases agree with TRBD2. This receptor was taken from a woman between 65 and 79 years old with acute or convalescent COVID-19. Sequenced sample: peripheral blood. The DNA of the CDR3 is TGCGCCAGCAGCCGGGGAGCGGGGGCGGCGGAGACCCAGTACTTC. It specifies CASSRGAGAAETQYF.